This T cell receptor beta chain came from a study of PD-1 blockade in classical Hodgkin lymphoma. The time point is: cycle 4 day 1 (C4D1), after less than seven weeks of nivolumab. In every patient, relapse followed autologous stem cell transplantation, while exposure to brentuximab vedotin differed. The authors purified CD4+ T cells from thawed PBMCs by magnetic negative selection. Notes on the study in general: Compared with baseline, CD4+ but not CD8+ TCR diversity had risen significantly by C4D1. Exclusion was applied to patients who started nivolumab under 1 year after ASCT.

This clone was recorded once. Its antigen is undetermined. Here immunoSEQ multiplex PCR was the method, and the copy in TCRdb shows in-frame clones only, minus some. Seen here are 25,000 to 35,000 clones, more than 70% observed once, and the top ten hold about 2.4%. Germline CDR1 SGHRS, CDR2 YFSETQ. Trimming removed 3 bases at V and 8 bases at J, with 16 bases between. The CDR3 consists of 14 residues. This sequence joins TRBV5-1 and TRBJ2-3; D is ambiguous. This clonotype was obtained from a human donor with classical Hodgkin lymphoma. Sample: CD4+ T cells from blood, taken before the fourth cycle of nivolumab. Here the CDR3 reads CASSSNHREFTQYF. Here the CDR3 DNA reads TGCGCCAGCAGCTCCAACCACCGCGAATTTACGCAGTATTTT. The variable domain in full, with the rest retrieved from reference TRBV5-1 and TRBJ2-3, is KAGVTQTPRYLIKTRGQQVTLSCSPISGHRSVSWYQQTPGQGLQFLFEYFSETQRNKGNFPGRFSGRQFSNSRSEMNVSTLELGDSALYLCASSSNHREFTQYFGPGTRLTVL.